The clone carrying this T cell receptor (beta chain) was found a few times. The CDR3 covers 18 residues. Germline V gene lookup returns CDR1 LGHNT and CDR2 FRNRAP. This specimen belongs to a study of cytomegalovirus exposure and HLA in healthy donors. The PCR was carried out with 60 Vbeta primers and 13 Jbeta primers. The table came from immunoSEQ multiplex PCR; TCRdb's copy has only in-frame clones and leaves some out. The sample lists under 130,000 clones, about 70% occurring once. This chain links TRBV12-5 with TRBJ2-5, with a possible D match to TRBD1 (6 bases). TRBJ2-7 matches the DNA end more closely, so the J call is doubtful. The sample taken for sequencing was PBMCs. The clonotype originates from a man aged 45-60 years in good health and CMV-seropositive. The CDR3 bases are TGTGCTAGTGGTTTGGTACTTGGTTCAGGGGAAAGGTCCTACGAGCAGTACTTC. This sequence encodes CASGLVLGSGERSYEQYF.